These 6 T cell receptor beta chains originate from one sample sequenced in a study of shared clonotypes between healthy human individuals. Repertoires were generated with immunoSEQ multiplex PCR, while TCRdb's copy carries only in-frame clones and drops some. This sample yields roughly 770,000 clones, of which just over 95% are seen a single time; 0.2% to 0.25% belongs to the top ten. CD8 cells classed as naive were CD45RO-negative and positively selected for CCR7, excluding terminally differentiated effector memory CD45RA+ cells. The sequenced sample was naive CD8+ T cells sorted from blood. These receptors were collected from a man younger than 45 in good health.

The CDR3 nucleotides read TGTGCCAGCAGACAACAGGACTATGGCTACACCTTC. Amino acids: CASRQQDYGYTF. This rearrangement joins TRBV28 to TRBJ1-2; TRBD1 might be the D (5 bases). The ends were cut back, 6 bases at V and 3 bases at J, with 8 bases in the middle. Looked up from germline, CDR1 is MDHEN and CDR2 is SYDVKM. The CDR3 spans 12 residues.

For this clone: The limits of the CDR3 on the DNA are not certain, so only TCRdb's listed CDR3 is given. V usage is TRBV10-2 and J usage is TRBJ2-2. CDR1 and CDR2 from the germline V gene are WSHSY and SAAADI. The CDR3 adds up to 11 amino acids, both ends counted. The CDR3 region is CASILGEELFF.

CDR3 nucleotides: TGTGCCAGCAGCTCACTCACAGGGACGGGGGGCTACGAGCAGTACTTC. Translating gives CASSSLTGTGGYEQYF. The rearrangement uses TRBV7-9 and TRBJ2-7, with D maybe TRBD2 (7 bases). Germline CDR1 and CDR2: SEHNR and FQNEAQ (reference sequence). The CDR3 has 16 residues. Trimming removed 4 bases from V and 3 bases from J, with 19 bases in between. Supplemented by reference TRBV7-9 and TRBJ2-7, the full variable domain reads DTGVSQNPRHKITKRGQNVTFRCDPISEHNRLYWYRQTLGQGPEFLTYFQNEAQLEKSRLLSDRFSAERPKGSFSTLEIQRTEQGDSAMYLCASSSLTGTGGYEQYFGPGTRLTVT.

This rearrangement joins TRBV7-9 to TRBJ1-4; a possible D gene is TRBD1 (6 bases). CDR1 is SEHNR and CDR2 is FQNEAQ in the germline V gene (reference sequence). This CDR3 spans 15 amino acids. Trimming pared 0 bases from V and 11 bases from J, leaving 16 bases between. DNA of the CDR3: TGTGCCAGCAGCTTAGCGCGGGGAGGGGACACCAAACTGTTTTTT. Translation gives CASSLARGGDTKLFF. Complete variable domain (other parts from reference TRBV7-9 and TRBJ1-4): DTGVSQNPRHKITKRGQNVTFRCDPISEHNRLYWYRQTLGQGPEFLTYFQNEAQLEKSRLLSDRFSAERPKGSFSTLEIQRTEQGDSAMYLCASSLARGGDTKLFFGSGTQLSVL.

About this clone itself: Additional DNA sequences in this sample encode the identical CDR3. The chain links TRBV27 to TRBJ2-7; TRBD2 matches at 7 bases. Germline values: CDR1 MNHEY, CDR2 SMNVEV (reference sequence). Unmatched junction bases numbered 5, after V lost 6 bases and J lost 0 bases. The CDR3 extends over 14 amino acids. The CDR3 loop reads CASSPGRSSYEQYF. CDR3 sequence (DNA): TGTGCCAGCAGCCCCGGGAGGAGCTCCTACGAGCAGTACTTC.

The gene calls are TRBV7-8 and TRBJ1-2; D uncertain. The CDR3 length is 15 residues. CDR1 SGHVS and CDR2 FQNEAQ come from the germline V gene. V lost 1 base and J lost 7, with 16 bases in between. The DNA for the CDR3 is TGTGCCAGCAGCTTAGATCCCGGGCTAATGGGTGGCTACACCTTC. It translates to CASSLDPGLMGGYTF. Using reference TRBV7-8 and TRBJ1-2 for the parts outside the CDR3, the full variable domain is GAGVSQSPRYKVAKRGQDVALRCDPISGHVSLFWYQQALGQGPEFLTYFQNEAQLDKSGLPSDRFFAERPEGSVSTLKIQRTQQEDSAVYLCASSLDPGLMGGYTFGSGTRLTVV.